This TCR beta chain was documented in a study of CD8+CD57+ T cells in acquired aplastic anemia (dated by TCRdb to between 2018 and 2020). About the investigation overall: DNA extracted from sorted CD4+ and CD8+ cells had a mean of roughly 3.4 ug, with a range of 0.2 to 27.4 ug. CD8+CD57+ expansion was defined as a frequency above the mean frequency observed in healthy subjects.

Expansion of CD8+CD57+ cells had been shown by flow cytometry in the patients chosen for sequencing. All patients had severe acquired aplastic anemia diagnosed by International Study of Aplastic Anemia and Agranulocytosis and Camitta criteria. Patients had received no therapy at the time of blood sampling. In the study, sorted CD4+ and CD8+ blood T cells from patients with severe aplastic anemia and from healthy subjects underwent deep sequencing of TCR repertoires. In the USA, patient enrollment took place under clinicaltrials.gov protocols 00001620, 01623167, 00001397, 00071045, 00081523 and 00961064. Ficoll-Paque density gradient centrifugation was used to isolate peripheral blood mononuclear cells. Before DNA extraction, CD4+ and CD8+ T cells were sorted by FACS or by magnetic beads. V loses 1 base of germline sequence and J loses 17 bases, and the interval between the two ends is 23 bases. Including the terminal cysteine and phenylalanine, the CDR3 comprises 15 residues. Of the read, only the CDR3 DNA is kept; its 45 bases are in frame from base 1. According to the germline V gene, CDR1 reads SGHVS and CDR2 reads FQNEAQ.

What the study reported, not specific to this receptor: Between patients and healthy controls, no significant difference in CD8+ Simpson's diversity was found (P=0.060). Roughly 29 CD8+ CDR3 sequences were shared between patients and controls but appeared highly expressed in patients and within their immunodominant clones.

Profiling of TCR beta VDJ combinations and CDR3 sequences used genomic DNA as the template. TCR repertoire sequencing was run on an Illumina HiSeq 2000. On the authors' methods: Repertoire assessment relied on Simpson's diversity index, CDR3 size and DJ length profiles, and TRBV/TRBJ rearrangement plots. The most abundant DNA sequence in the deep sequencing data was defined as the immunodominant clone. CDR3 amino acid sequences were checked for sharing across subjects and were also compared against the VDJdb database and published repertoires. TCRdb reran the public reads through fastp at Q25 and MiXCR, keeping productive beta chains. When rows share a CDR3 protein, they turn into one entry using the most common DNA and genes. These V and J calls originate from TCRdb's pipeline instead of the authors' own analysis. The table for this sample lists 270,000 or so distinct CDR3 sequences; roughly 80% of them were counted only once. The ten largest account for roughly two fifths of the sample.

A word on this clonotype: The target of this receptor is not known. Per-base qualities were not stored, and no clone one base away is much larger.

The receptor was isolated from a human donor with aplastic anemia. The sequence links TRBV7-8 to TRBJ2-2; the D call is tentative, TRBD1 or TRBD2, as each matches 5 bases. Sequencing was done on a sample of sorted CD4+, CD8+, or CD8+CD57+ T cells (not recorded which) from PBMCs. The CDR3 region has the sequence CASSLVLGVFLLRFF. The nucleotide sequence is TGTGCCAGCAGCTTAGTACTGGGGGTATTTCTCCTACGATTTTTT.